This T cell receptor (beta chain) was profiled in a study of cytomegalovirus exposure and HLA in healthy donors. Overall study context: Of about 400 genotyped donors, approximately 84% clustered with self-reported Caucasian donors.

The V gene's germline CDR1 is SGHNT and CDR2 YYREEE (reference sequence). The CDR3 consists of 15 residues. V lost 0 bases, J lost 1 base, and 2 bases stayed unmatched. A note on this clone: Its matching antigen is unknown.

The primer mix had 60 Vbeta and 13 Jbeta primers. Only in-frame clones appear in the TCRdb table, and some are missing; sequencing was by immunoSEQ multiplex PCR. The table records about 110,000 clones, approximately 70% of them present only once. Broader study findings: Analyzed later, association rates of TCRs varied across HLA loci, with DRB1 most and HLA-C fewest. Exclusion as indistinguishable affected some V segments, including TRBV6-2 and TRBV6-3.

This receptor was identified in a boy between 10 and 17 years old in good health and CMV-seronegative. The chain employs TRBV5-4 and TRBJ2-3, with 7 bases fitting TRBD1. The sample consisted of PBMCs. For the CDR3, the DNA is TGTGCCAGCAGCTTGGGACAGGGAGGCACAGATACGCAGTATTTT. It encodes CASSLGQGGTDTQYF.